Shown below are 26 T cell receptor beta chains from a single sample sequenced in a study of blood T cell repertoires in COVID-19. Profiling relied on immunoSEQ multiplex PCR, and the TCRdb table lists in-frame clones only, not all of them. The sample carries about 84,000 clones, 80% to 90% recorded once. Sequences were obtained from peripheral blood. The source of these receptors is an older man with active or convalescent COVID-19.

A few counts support this clone. The chain combines TRBV18 with TRBJ2-5; D ambiguous. Germline V gives CDR1 KGHSH, CDR2 LQKENI. Trimming stripped 1 base from V and 2 bases from J, with 11 bases between. The CDR3 covers 15 residues. The CDR3: CASSPQFRKQETQYF. In DNA, the CDR3 is TGTGCCAGCTCACCACAGTTCAGAAAACAAGAGACCCAGTACTTC.

The chain is built from TRBV5-4 and TRBJ1-1; 7 bases are shared with TRBD1. The CDR3 runs to 14 residues. The ends lost 2 bases at V and 6 bases at J; junction bases unmatched: 7. From germline, CDR1 is SGHNT and CDR2 YYREEE (reference sequence). The CDR3, as DNA: TGTGCCAGCAGCTTCCGACAGGGTTTCGCTGAAGCTTTCTTT. It is translated as CASSFRQGFAEAFF.

This chain links TRBV5-1 with TRBJ1-1, with TRBD1 as a possible D gene (6 bases). In germline, CDR1 is SGHRS, CDR2 YFSETQ. CDR3 length: 13 residues. Trimming pared 7 bases from V and 5 bases from J, leaving 15 bases between. CDR3 sequence: CASGWGGRTEAFF. CDR3 sequence (DNA): TGCGCCAGCGGATGGGGGGGCCGGACTGAAGCTTTCTTT.

This clone was found a few times. The rearrangement links TRBV5-4 to TRBJ1-1, with 9 bases aligning to TRBD1. J gave up 1 base and V 4 bases, and 5 bases lay outside the gene matches. From germline, CDR1 is SGHNT and CDR2 YYREEE (reference sequence). The CDR3 contains 15 residues. The CDR3, as DNA: TGTGCCAGCAGCGCACCGGGACAGGGGAACACTGAAGCTTTCTTT. Protein product: CASSAPGQGNTEAFF.

The genes are TRBV5-1 and TRBJ1-4; D might be TRBD1 (5 bases). Germline lookup yields CDR1 SGHRS and CDR2 YFSETQ. The CDR3 is 14 amino acids. V shed 2 bases and J shed 8 bases, with 13 bases lying between them. The chain's CDR3 is CASSFQGVGEKLFF. CDR3 coding DNA: TGCGCCAGCAGCTTTCAGGGCGTGGGAGAAAAACTGTTTTTT.

Notes on this clone: One base separates it from a far larger clone, so it is likely a read error. V usage is TRBV23-1 and J usage is TRBJ2-3; D is possibly TRBD1 (5 bases). TRBV23-1 is filed as an ORF, its function uncertain. There are 15 residues in the CDR3. CDR3 in amino acids: CASCQPDSPTGTQYF. In DNA, the CDR3 is TGCGCCAGCTGTCAACCCGACTCCCCCACAGGTACGCAGTATTTT.

The rearrangement joins TRBV28 to TRBJ2-7, with 11 nucleotides matching TRBD1. Germline CDR1 MDHEN, CDR2 SYDVKM. V lost 5 bases to trimming and J lost 2 bases; unmatched junction nucleotides: 5. This CDR3 comprises 15 residues. The CDR3 spells CASSTGTGGPYEQYF. Here the CDR3 DNA reads TGTGCCAGCAGTACCGGGACAGGGGGACCCTACGAGCAGTACTTC.

V is TRBV2 and J is TRBJ2-3, with 7 bases matching TRBD2. The germline V gene has CDR1 SNHLY and CDR2 FYNNEI. The CDR3 is made up of 15 amino acids. Trimming took 2 bases from V and 3 from J; bases not matched to a gene: 5. The CDR3 nucleotides read TGTGCCAGCAGTGAAACGGGAGGCTTTACAGATACGCAGTATTTT. It specifies CASSETGGFTDTQYF.

This clone showed up just a few times. J is TRBJ2-7 and V is TRBV6-2 or TRBV6-3; D may be TRBD1 (6 bases). CDR3 length: 14 residues. Trimming removed 5 bases at V and 2 bases at J, with 13 bases between. CDR1 MNHEY and CDR2 SVGEGT come from the germline V gene. The chain's CDR3 is CASSNPGTPYEQYF. In DNA form, the CDR3 reads TGTGCCAGCAGTAACCCCGGGACACCCTACGAGCAGTACTTC.

The chain uses TRBV6-2 or TRBV6-3 and TRBJ2-7; 7 bases are a match to TRBD1. The CDR3 has 15 residues. Germline CDR1 MNHEY, CDR2 SVGEGT. Trimming cost V 6 bases and J 2 bases; bases outside gene matches: 10. The CDR3 DNA follows: TGTGCCAGCAGCCGGACAGGCCGAACCACCTACGAGCAGTACTTC. It translates to CASSRTGRTTYEQYF.

The gene calls are TRBV5-4 and TRBJ2-1; the match to TRBD2 covers 10 bases. The germline gives CDR1 SGHNT, CDR2 YYREEE (reference sequence). J was trimmed by 7 bases and V by 1 base; bases with no gene match: 5. The CDR3 is 15 amino acids. The DNA for the CDR3 is TGTGCCAGCAGCTTGTCGCTAGCGGGAGTAAATGAGCAGTTCTTC. Translating it yields CASSLSLAGVNEQFF.

This sequence joins TRBV9 and TRBJ2-3; 7 nucleotides align to TRBD2. Trimming cost V 4 bases and J 4 bases; bases outside gene matches: 9. The germline gives CDR1 SGDLS, CDR2 YYNGEE. The CDR3 consists of 15 residues. CDR3 residues: CASSSEGGWPDTQYF. The CDR3 DNA follows: TGTGCCAGCAGCTCAGAGGGAGGGTGGCCAGATACGCAGTATTTT.

The chain is built from TRBV11-2 and TRBJ1-2; tentative D call: TRBD1 (6 bases). The CDR3 runs to 15 residues. V was pared by 0 bases and J by 2 bases, with 10 bases between. CDR1 is SGHAT and CDR2 is FQNNGV in the germline V gene. CDR3 bases: TGTGCCAGCAGCTTAGATCGGGGGGCGAACTATGGCTACACCTTC. This sequence encodes CASSLDRGANYGYTF.

This chain joins TRBV5-1 and TRBJ1-1; 9 bases align to TRBD1. CDR3 length: 16 amino acids. CDR1 and CDR2 (germline): SGHRS, YFSETQ. V trimming: 4 bases; J trimming: 0 bases; junction bases outside the gene matches: 7. CDR3 nucleotides: TGCGCCAGCAGCCCACAGGGGGCGGGGATGAACACTGAAGCTTTCTTT. Amino acids: CASSPQGAGMNTEAFF.

The chain links TRBV6-2 or TRBV6-3 to TRBJ2-7; 8 positions match TRBD2. Germline lookup yields CDR1 MNHEY and CDR2 SVGEGT. V lost 5 bases and J lost 2; bases outside the gene matches: 11. The CDR3 is made up of 16 amino acids. The chain's CDR3 is CASSLKLAARTYEQYF. Written as DNA, the CDR3 is TGTGCCAGCAGTCTAAAACTAGCGGCGAGAACCTACGAGCAGTACTTC.

CDR3: CASSMDRGEKLFF. CDR3 bases: TGTGCCAGCAGCATGGACAGGGGTGAAAAACTGTTTTTT. V gene TRBV6-5 combines with J gene TRBJ1-4, with TRBD1 identical over 9 bases. Germline V gives CDR1 MNHEY, CDR2 SVGAGI. J was trimmed by 7 bases and V by 6 bases; bases with no gene match: 3. The CDR3 is 13 amino acids.

This rearrangement joins TRBV5-5 to TRBJ1-4; weak D call: TRBD1 (5 bases). V was shortened by 3 bases and J by 7 bases, with 19 bases between the two germline ends. Germline assignment: CDR1 SGHKS and CDR2 YYEKEE (reference sequence). This CDR3 is built from 16 residues. The CDR3 coding sequence is TGTGCCAGCAGCTCTCTGGAGGCGGGGCTCCTTGAAAAACTGTTTTTT. Translation gives CASSSLEAGLLEKLFF.

This rearrangement joins TRBV3-1 (or the pseudogene TRBV3-2) to TRBJ1-2; 9 bases are shared with TRBD1. V trimming: 2 bases; J trimming: 8 bases; junction bases outside the gene matches: 3. The CDR3 loop spans 13 amino acids. CDR1 and CDR2 from the germline V gene are LGHDT and YNNKEL (reference sequence). CDR3 in DNA: TGTGCCAGCAGCCAAACAGGGGGCAACGGCTACACCTTC. Translating gives CASSQTGGNGYTF.

This chain joins TRBV15 and TRBJ1-3; 9 bases agree with TRBD1. The CDR3 sequence is 13 residues long. Trimming removed 4 bases from V and 14 bases from J; junction bases left unmatched: 9. Germline V CDR1 and CDR2: LNHNV, YYDKDF (reference sequence). This CDR3 is CATSTYRDRALYF. CDR3 DNA sequence: TGTGCCACCAGCACTTACCGGGACAGGGCCCTATATTTT.

The chain has TRBV11-3 and TRBJ2-7; tentatively, D is TRBD2 (6 bases). Trimming shortened V by 0 bases and J by 7 bases, and 10 bases separated the two germline ends. Per germline, CDR1 SGHNT and CDR2 YENEEA. The CDR3 sequence is 13 residues long. CDR3 in DNA: TGTGCCAGCAGCTTAGACCCGGCGGGGGAGCAGTACTTC. Translation: CASSLDPAGEQYF.

This chain links TRBV5-4 with TRBJ1-2; weak D call: TRBD1 (6 bases). Trimming cost V 4 bases and J 7 bases, with 14 bases left between them. Germline loops: CDR1 SGHNT, CDR2 YYREEE (reference sequence). The CDR3 totals 13 residues. The chain's CDR3 is CASSAIQGPGYTF. As DNA, the CDR3 is TGTGCCAGCAGCGCCATACAGGGACCTGGCTACACCTTC.

This chain connects TRBV11-2 to TRBJ2-7; 9 bases agree with TRBD2. With V trimmed by 6 bases and J by 6 bases, 9 bases remained unmatched. In germline, CDR1 is SGHAT, CDR2 FQNNGV. The CDR3 length is 14 residues. For the CDR3, the DNA is TGTGCCAGCAGGGTGGCTAGCGGGATTGGCGAGCAGTACTTC. Its translation is CASRVASGIGEQYF.

The chain combines TRBV7-3 with TRBJ2-7; weak D call: TRBD2 (6 bases). The CDR3 loop spans 13 amino acids. Germline V CDR1 and CDR2: SGHTA, FQGTGA. V was shortened by 4 bases and J by 3 bases, with 10 bases between the two germline ends. The CDR3: CASSSDGGYEQYF. CDR3 in DNA: TGTGCCAGCAGCTCCGACGGGGGCTACGAGCAGTACTTC.

V usage is TRBV28 and J usage is TRBJ1-1; D is unresolved. CDR3 length: 14 residues. Germline CDR1 is MDHEN and CDR2 is SYDVKM. V was cut by 4 bases and J by 1 base, with 10 bases left in between. CDR3 residues: CASSSPSPNTEAFF. As DNA, the CDR3 is TGTGCCAGCAGTTCCCCGAGCCCGAACACTGAAGCTTTCTTT. The full variable domain, its missing parts supplied by reference TRBV28 and TRBJ1-1, is DVKVTQSSRYLVKRTGEKVFLECVQDMDHENMFWYRQDPGLGLRLIYFSYDVKMKEKGDIPEGYSVSREKKERFSLILESASTNQTSMYLCASSSPSPNTEAFFGQGTRLTVV.

The V and J genes are TRBV29-1 and TRBJ2-5; 9 bases are shared with TRBD2. This CDR3 region has 13 residues. The germline gives CDR1 SQVTM, CDR2 ANQGSEA. V shed 8 bases, J shed 5 bases, and the junction held 9 bases outside the gene matches. This CDR3 reads CSFRAGGLETQYF. The DNA for the CDR3 is TGCAGCTTTCGGGCGGGAGGGCTGGAGACCCAGTACTTC.

This chain connects TRBV6-2 or TRBV6-3 to TRBJ1-1; 10 bases are a match to TRBD1. Germline V gene data show CDR1 as MNHEY and CDR2 as SVGEGT. The CDR3 consists of 16 residues. Trimming at V came to 2 bases and at J to 5 bases, leaving 8 bases not matched to a gene. In nucleotides, the CDR3 is TGTGCCAGCAGTTACCCGACAGGGGGCTGGAGAACTGAAGCTTTCTTT. As protein: CASSYPTGGWRTEAFF.